Listed below are T cell receptor beta chains from one sample, sequenced in a study of T cell changes during pregnancy in multiple sclerosis. TCRdb's copy holds only in-frame clones and misses some; the assay was immunoSEQ multiplex PCR. The repertoire includes about 57,000 clones, approximately 90% of them detected once, and around 3.3% sits in the top ten. Sequenced here: peripheral blood, sampled after pregnancy. The receptors derive from a female donor in good health, enrolled as a control in a pregnancy study. The CDR3 runs from the conserved cysteine through the conserved F or W. A D gene is named only where the DNA matches it firmly. Size values are once, few and many counts, or a class for expanded clones, and some rows have none.

>-|TRBD2|TRBJ2-1|15|TRBV28
CASSALVLGGGQQFF
TGTGCCAGCAGTGCTCTCGTCCTCGGGGGGGGACAGCAGTTCTTC
>-|TRBD2|TRBJ2-7|17|TRBV11-2
CASSSLSGLAGDYEQYF
TGTGCCAGCAGCTCCCTCTCGGGACTAGCGGGAGACTACGAGCAGTACTTC
>-|TRBD2|TRBJ2-1|13|TRBV5-1
CASSSGTSGPGFF
TGCGCCAGCAGCTCCGGGACTAGCGGTCCCGGATTCTTC
>-|-|TRBJ1-1|14|TRBV27
CASSRQGLNTEAFF
TGTGCCAGCAGCCGTCAGGGATTGAACACTGAAGCTTTCTTT
>-|TRBD1|TRBJ1-3|15|TRBV5-1
CASSLDRGGGNTIYF
TGCGCCAGCAGCTTGGACAGGGGAGGTGGAAACACCATATATTTT
>once|-|TRBJ1-2|17|TRBV28
CASSLVQYDKFIHGYTF
TGTGCCAGCAGCCTCGTGCAGTATGATAAATTCATTCATGGCTACACCTTC
>once|-|TRBJ2-1|17|TRBV18
CASSPPTSGWSYNEQFF
TGTGCCAGCTCACCACCGACGTCGGGATGGTCCTACAATGAGCAGTTCTTC
>-|TRBD2|TRBJ2-5|16|TRBV9
CASSVASGRHQETQYF
TGTGCCAGCAGCGTAGCTAGCGGGAGACACCAAGAGACCCAGTACTTC
>-|TRBD1|TRBJ1-2|14|TRBV2
CASSQGQGDAGYTF
TGTGCCAGCAGTCAGGGACAGGGGGACGCTGGCTACACCTTC
>-|-|TRBJ1-1|14|TRBV9
CASSVVPGNTEAFF
TGTGCCAGCAGCGTAGTTCCGGGGAACACTGAAGCTTTCTTT
>-|-|TRBJ1-2|13|TRBV5-1
CASRAGGDYGYTF
TGCGCCAGCAGGGCCGGGGGAGACTATGGCTACACCTTC
>medium-sized|TRBD2|TRBJ2-7|15|TRBV6-1
CASSTSASSSYEQYF
TGTGCCAGCAGTACTAGCGCCTCGAGCTCCTACGAGCAGTACTTC
>-|-|TRBJ2-4|15|TRBV7-2
CASSSLSLAKNIQYF
TGTGCCAGCAGCAGCTTATCCTTAGCCAAAAACATTCAGTACTTC
>-|-|TRBJ2-1|12|TRBV30
CAWSGGHNEQFF
TGTGCCTGGAGTGGCGGTCATAATGAGCAGTTCTTC
>-|-|TRBJ1-1|12|TRBV2
CASSALAGGAFF
TGTGCCAGCAGTGCGCTGGCGGGTGGGGCTTTCTTT
>-|-|TRBJ1-1|13|TRBV9
CASRGVGDTEAFF
TGTGCCAGCAGAGGGGTTGGGGACACTGAAGCTTTCTTT
>-|-|TRBJ1-2|14|TRBV18
CASSPPTGRYGYTF
TGTGCCAGCTCACCACCGACGGGTAGATATGGCTACACCTTC
>-|TRBD2|TRBJ2-2|17|TRBV7-3
CASSSTGLAANTGELFF
TGTGCCAGCAGCTCCACGGGACTAGCGGCAAACACCGGGGAGCTGTTTTTT
>-|TRBD1|TRBJ2-2|18|TRBV5-1
CASSLEGTGVSRTGELFF
TGCGCCAGCAGCTTGGAGGGGACAGGGGTCTCTCGCACCGGGGAGCTGTTTTTT
>few|TRBD1|TRBJ1-4|14|TRBV19
CASTKTGMREKLFF
TGTGCCAGTACCAAGACAGGGATGAGGGAAAAACTGTTTTTT
>-|-|TRBJ2-1|14|TRBV7-8
CASSPPPAYNEQFF
TGTGCCAGCAGCCCCCCCCCGGCCTACAATGAGCAGTTCTTC
>few|TRBD1|TRBJ1-1|14|TRBV5-4
CASSSSRGQTEAFF
TGTGCCAGCAGCTCCAGTAGGGGACAGACTGAAGCTTTCTTT
>-|TRBD2|TRBJ2-2|17|TRBV9
CASSVEGSGSLSGELFF
TGTGCCAGCAGCGTAGAGGGGAGCGGGAGTTTGTCCGGGGAGCTGTTTTTT
>-|-|TRBJ1-1|12|TRBV6-1
CASRRDVVEAFF
TGTGCCAGCAGGAGGGATGTAGTTGAAGCTTTCTTT
>-|-|TRBJ2-2|12|TRBV5-1
CATASGGGELFF
TGCGCCACCGCGTCCGGGGGCGGGGAGCTGTTTTTT
>-|-|TRBJ1-5|14|TRBV9
CASSVGDTDQPQHF
TGTGCCAGCAGCGTGGGGGACACAGATCAGCCCCAGCATTTT
>-|-|TRBJ2-4|15|TRBV2
CASSGNAVAKNIQYF
TGTGCCAGCAGTGGGAACGCGGTAGCCAAAAACATTCAGTACTTC
>once|TRBD2|TRBJ2-5|15|TRBV15
CATSRDPGGAETQYF
TGTGCCACCAGCAGAGATCCGGGGGGGGCGGAGACCCAGTACTTC
>-|-|TRBJ1-5|14|TRBV10-3
CAIRSRADNQPQHF
TGTGCCATCAGATCCCGCGCCGACAATCAGCCCCAGCATTTT
>-|TRBD1|TRBJ1-1|15|TRBV28
CASSLDRGLNTEAFF
TGTGCCAGCAGTTTAGACAGGGGGTTGAACACTGAAGCTTTCTTT
>-|-|TRBJ1-1|17|TRBV6-1
CASSEQGSGGRFAEAFF
TGTGCCAGCAGTGAACAAGGGTCGGGGGGGAGATTTGCTGAAGCTTTCTTT
>-|-|TRBJ2-7|15|TRBV6-6
CASSYSIQRVHEQYF
TGTGCCAGCAGTTACTCGATACAGCGGGTCCACGAGCAGTACTTC
>-|TRBD1|TRBJ1-6|17|TRBV5-6
CASSLEQGAFFGSPLHF
TGTGCCAGCAGCTTGGAACAGGGGGCGTTTTTTGGTTCACCCCTCCACTTT
>-|-|TRBJ2-2|16|TRBV7-3
CASSLVLPGIAGELFF
TGTGCCAGCAGCTTAGTGTTACCAGGGATAGCCGGGGAGCTGTTTTTT
>once|TRBD1|TRBJ1-2|19|TRBV5-8
CASRLVGPPPGGNDYGYTF
TGTGCCAGCAGATTGGTTGGGCCCCCCCCAGGGGGGAATGACTATGGCTACACCTTC